One T cell receptor beta chain is described in this entry. Its antigen specificity is not known. No base quality values were provided; no much bigger clone lies one nucleotide off. The data belong to a study of blood T cell repertoires in COVID-19 (TCRdb year 2020). As for the study more broadly: Collaborator samples came from the United States, Italy and Spain and covered acute and convalescent phases of COVID-19. The dataset comprised deeply sampled blood TCRbeta repertoires from subjects exposed to, actively infected with, or recovered from COVID-19. HLA class I and class II types, where available, came from metadata supplied by the sample provider rather than from assay-based typing. The prospective study material was composed of cDNA or gDNA derived from T cells, B-cell-depleted T cells, or PBMCs. The repertoires were released in a freely available public database intended as a resource for research on the immune response to SARS-CoV-2. The sample metadata nearly always contained a de-identified subject ID, COVID-19 status, age in years and sex. The samples were drawn from two sources: the first 160 participants of the ongoing ImmuneRACE study, and approximately 1,300 subjects contributed by 6 global collaborators.

The CDR3 has 17 amino acids, counting the end cysteine and phenylalanine. Of the read, only the CDR3 DNA is kept; its 51 bases are in frame from base 1. Collaborating institutions collected whole blood in K2EDTA tubes following their own protocols. For TCRbeta analysis, collaborators shipped samples in one of three forms: frozen whole blood, isolated PBMCs, or DNA extracted from either of those sample types. Results and caveats for the whole study, not just this receptor: The quantity of clinical and demographic metadata differed by source and by participant and was supplied without curation.

The immunoSEQ Assay, a bias-controlled multiplex PCR, was used to amplify TCRbeta CDR3 regions from genomic DNA. The authors processed their data as follows. Within the assay, amplification of reference gene primers was used to estimate how many nucleated cells each sample contained. Sequence reads were collapsed and filtered to measure the absolute abundance of every unique TCRbeta CDR3 rearrangement. Productive Simpson clonality was computed per sample as the square root of Simpson's diversity index over productive rearrangements. The source is immuneACCESS, and TCRdb retained only in-frame sequences with V and J called. Part of the clones is not carried over; for the studies checked, unresolved V genes explain less than half of this, and the remainder is unexplained. The V and J calls and clone size were taken over from that table, and D and trimming were inferred from the DNA. For this sample the table gives about 14,000 clones, of which approximately 92% were detected only once. The top ten clones comprise 13% to 15% of the sample.

The rearranged chain carries TRBV21-1 and TRBJ2-4; the table's D call, TRBD2, has no DNA check behind it. TRBV21-1 is labeled a pseudogene. The clonotype originates from a man aged 45 to 65 with active COVID-19. The sample was peripheral blood. CDR3 sequence: CASSKGKLELAKNIQYF. The sequenced DNA is TGTGCCAGCAGCAAAGGGAAACTAGAACTAGCCAAAAACATTCAGTACTTC.